This T cell receptor beta chain derives from a study of T cell responses to AZD1222 COVID-19 vaccine. V shed 5 bases, J shed 3 bases, and the junction held 4 bases outside the gene matches. The germline CDR1 and CDR2 sequences are SGHTA and FQGTGA. CDR3 length: 15 residues. Using immunoSEQ multiplex PCR, the repertoire was profiled, and TCRdb retains in-frame clones only, with some absent. The sample contains about 200,000 clones, roughly 91% of which appear only once. The J gene is TRBJ2-1, the V gene TRBV7-3, with 10 bases fitting TRBD2. This clonotype was sampled from an adult in good health. The source was peripheral blood, collected on day 0 of MenACWY control vaccination. DNA for the CDR3: TGTGCCAGCAGCCAGCGGGGGGGAATCTACAATGAGCAGTTCTTC. Protein product: CASSQRGGIYNEQFF. The full variable domain, with the rest looked up from reference TRBV7-3 and TRBJ2-1, is GAGVSQTPSNKVTEKGKYVELRCDPISGHTALYWYRQSLGQGPEFLIYFQGTGAADDSGLPNDRFFAVRPEGSVSTLKIQRTERGDSAVYLCASSQRGGIYNEQFFGPGTRLTVL.